The text below deals with one T cell receptor beta chain. Its antigen remains unidentified. This specimen belongs to a study of molecular identifiers for immune sequencing clone quantification. TCRdb ran MiXCR on the PCR reads and lists one entry per CDR3 protein. This sample carries hundreds of thousands of distinct CDR3 sequences, 25% of them seen once, and the ten largest clones take 0.78%. The CDR3 consists of 15 residues. V dropped 1 base and J dropped 6; count of bases not matched to a gene: 8. The germline V gene encodes CDR1 LGHNA and CDR2 YSLEER. Sorting selected naive CD8 T cells with a CD8+CD4-CCR7+CD45RA+ phenotype. Study results and limitations: Should identical TCR molecules share a barcode, the sizes of highly expanded clones could be underestimated.

The rearrangement links TRBV4-3 to TRBJ1-1; 7 bases align to TRBD1. The clonotype originates from a human donor in good health. Some libraries in this study had Jurkat cell RNA spiked in. The sequencing sample was made of naive CD8+ T cells from blood, with Jurkat cell RNA spiked in. The subset was: FACS-sorted CD8+CD4-CCR7+CD45RA+ naive T cells. The DNA of the CDR3 is TGCGCCAGCAGCCAAGCAGGGGGGGGTTACGCTGAAGCTTTCTTT. This sequence encodes CASSQAGGGYAEAFF.